This paragraph reports one T cell receptor (beta chain). Its antigen is currently unknown. Total RNA (approximately 0.5 ug) served as template for TCR beta cDNA synthesis primed by a constant-region primer. Modified slightly, ARM-PCR produced TCR beta libraries over three nested multiplex PCR rounds. In the first two PCR rounds, TRBV1-TRBV30 forward primers were paired with a C-beta reverse primer, and each round lasted roughly 10 cycles. TCRdb processed the multiplex PCR reads anew with MiXCR; each CDR3 protein has one entry. The table records nearly 200,000 distinct CDR3 sequences, roughly two thirds of them present only once. Out of unsorted whole blood came the blood RNA, and germline DNA was extracted as well. This specimen belongs to a study of tumor-infiltrating lymphocytes in primary liver carcinoma. For the study at large: Regardless of tissue type, samples showed similar yields of roughly 3.65 to 8 million productive TCRbeta reads. General study points: Tumor-adjacent and tumor-blood pairs overlapped less than tumor region pairs did. With p = 0.039, the top-250-clone fraction in tumors significantly exceeded that in blood.

The length of the CDR3 is 18 residues. The rearrangement joins TRBV21-1 to TRBJ2-7; the table's D call TRBD1 went unverified against the DNA. TRBV21-1 is recorded as a pseudogene. Material: peripheral blood. This clonotype was sampled from a woman aged 55-69 years with primary liver carcinoma and hepatitis B virus infection. CDR3 bases: TGTGCCAGCAGCAAAGATTTGGGACAGATTGAGTCTCGGGACGAGCAGTACTTC. It encodes CASSKDLGQIESRDEQYF.